This is a list of T cell receptor beta chains from one sample in a study of beta chain features in type 1 diabetes. Clones were read by immunoSEQ multiplex PCR, and TCRdb kept only the in-frame ones, dropping some. The table shows about 700,000 clones, with 10% to 15% occurring only once. Specimen: naive CD4+ T cells from blood. The receptors stem from a man aged 18 to 35 with type 1 diabetes. Each CDR3 is given with its conserved first and last residue. The D gene is left open where the match is weak. Size tells how often a clone was seen (once, few, many) or the class of an expanded clone, and some rows leave it out.

j_call: TRBJ1-2; v_call: TRBV2; clone_size: few; d_call: NA; cdr3_aa: CASRENNYGYTF; cdr3_nt: TGTGCCAGCAGGGAGAATAACTATGGCTACACCTTC
j_call: TRBJ2-7; v_call: TRBV30; clone_size: NA; d_call: TRBD1; cdr3_aa: CAWATGAYEQYF; cdr3_nt: TGTGCCTGGGCGACAGGGGCCTACGAGCAGTACTTC
j_call: TRBJ2-3; v_call: TRBV6-1; clone_size: few; d_call: TRBD2; cdr3_aa: CASSEETSGGADTQYF; cdr3_nt: TGTGCCAGCAGTGAAGAGACTAGCGGGGGGGCAGATACGCAGTATTTT
j_call: TRBJ2-5; v_call: TRBV6-5; clone_size: NA; d_call: NA; cdr3_aa: CASSYSVGTQYF; cdr3_nt: TGTGCCAGCAGTTACTCAGTGGGGACCCAGTACTTC
j_call: TRBJ2-2; v_call: TRBV30; clone_size: NA; d_call: TRBD1; cdr3_aa: CAWSRQGAGELFF; cdr3_nt: TGTGCCTGGAGTAGACAGGGGGCCGGGGAGCTGTTTTTT
j_call: TRBJ1-2; v_call: TRBV28; clone_size: few; d_call: TRBD1; cdr3_aa: CASITGGVYGYTF; cdr3_nt: TGTGCCAGCATCACAGGGGGGGTCTATGGCTACACCTTC
j_call: TRBJ1-6; v_call: TRBV11-2; clone_size: NA; d_call: NA; cdr3_aa: CASSLDGTGHNSPLHF; cdr3_nt: TGTGCCAGCAGCTTAGATGGTACAGGGCATAATTCACCCCTCCACTTT
j_call: TRBJ1-2; v_call: TRBV5-6; clone_size: NA; d_call: NA; cdr3_aa: CASSFFTGSGYTF; cdr3_nt: TGTGCCAGCAGCTTCTTTACAGGCTCTGGCTACACCTTC
j_call: TRBJ2-1; v_call: TRBV4-1; clone_size: few; d_call: TRBD2; cdr3_aa: CASSPQGLAGGINEQFF; cdr3_nt: TGCGCCAGCAGCCCCCAGGGTCTAGCGGGGGGTATCAATGAGCAGTTCTTC
j_call: TRBJ2-5; v_call: TRBV29-1; clone_size: few; d_call: NA; cdr3_aa: CSVEKTYGETQYF; cdr3_nt: TGCAGCGTTGAAAAAACTTACGGGGAGACCCAGTACTTC
j_call: TRBJ1-2; v_call: TRBV2; clone_size: once; d_call: NA; cdr3_aa: CASTPGGLYGYTF; cdr3_nt: TGTGCCAGTACCCCTGGGGGGCTCTATGGCTACACCTTC
j_call: TRBJ1-1; v_call: TRBV23-1; clone_size: few; d_call: NA; cdr3_aa: CASTFRQGKSEAFF; cdr3_nt: TGCGCCAGCACTTTCAGACAAGGGAAGTCTGAAGCTTTCTTT
j_call: TRBJ2-1; v_call: TRBV28; clone_size: few; d_call: NA; cdr3_aa: CASSLLGYEQFF; cdr3_nt: TGTGCCAGCAGTTTATTGGGGTATGAGCAGTTCTTC
j_call: TRBJ1-4; v_call: TRBV30; clone_size: few; d_call: NA; cdr3_aa: CAWSPGVGRKLFF; cdr3_nt: TGTGCCTGGAGCCCGGGGGTTGGGAGAAAACTGTTTTTT
j_call: TRBJ1-2; v_call: TRBV28; clone_size: NA; d_call: TRBD1; cdr3_aa: CASTQDRDYGYTF; cdr3_nt: TGTGCCAGCACCCAGGACAGGGACTATGGCTACACCTTC
j_call: TRBJ1-2; v_call: TRBV14; clone_size: few; d_call: NA; cdr3_aa: CASSQEAATNYGYTF; cdr3_nt: TGTGCCAGCAGCCAAGAAGCAGCGACCAACTATGGCTACACCTTC
j_call: TRBJ2-5; v_call: TRBV10-1; clone_size: NA; d_call: NA; cdr3_aa: CASSPRGASGTQYF; cdr3_nt: TGCGCCAGCAGTCCCCGGGGGGCTAGCGGTACTCAGTACTTC
j_call: TRBJ2-3; v_call: TRBV30; clone_size: NA; d_call: NA; cdr3_aa: CAWSTGDTQYF; cdr3_nt: TGTGCCTGGAGTACGGGGGATACGCAGTATTTT
j_call: TRBJ1-2; v_call: TRBV2; clone_size: few; d_call: NA; cdr3_aa: CASSELGGREYGYTF; cdr3_nt: TGTGCCAGCAGTGAATTAGGTGGCAGGGAGTATGGCTACACCTTC
j_call: TRBJ2-1; v_call: TRBV5-4; clone_size: NA; d_call: TRBD2; cdr3_aa: CASSDSGGVYNEQFF; cdr3_nt: TGTGCCAGCAGCGATAGCGGGGGGGTATACAATGAGCAGTTCTTC
j_call: TRBJ1-5; v_call: TRBV4-1; clone_size: NA; d_call: NA; cdr3_aa: CASSQDGAKNQPQHF; cdr3_nt: TGCGCCAGCAGCCAAGATGGAGCAAAGAATCAGCCCCAGCATTTT
j_call: TRBJ2-3; v_call: TRBV19; clone_size: NA; d_call: TRBD1; cdr3_aa: CASPTEGQGCPERTDTQYF; cdr3_nt: TGTGCCAGTCCTACCGAGGGACAGGGTTGCCCGGAACGGACAGATACGCAGTATTTT
j_call: TRBJ2-5; v_call: TRBV7-2; clone_size: few; d_call: NA; cdr3_aa: CASSLVYGTPQETQYF; cdr3_nt: TGTGCCAGCAGCTTAGTCTACGGGACTCCTCAAGAGACCCAGTACTTC
j_call: TRBJ2-3; v_call: TRBV5-1; clone_size: NA; d_call: NA; cdr3_aa: CASSPRVGGDTDTQYF; cdr3_nt: TGCGCCAGCAGCCCCCGGGTCGGCGGGGACACAGATACGCAGTATTTT